This TCR beta chain stems from a study of CD8 T cells in Susac syndrome. Regarding the study as a whole: As acknowledged by the study, its TCR sequencing and HLA analysis included a relatively small number of individuals.

RNA amounts of roughly 0.45 to 1 ug underwent reverse transcription with random hexamers. Across 54 Vbeta and 13 Jbeta, TCR beta CDR3 was amplified with immunoSEQ multiplex PCR. TCRdb ran MiXCR on the immunoSEQ multiplex PCR reads and lists one entry per CDR3 protein. Among roughly 200,000 distinct CDR3 sequences listed, roughly 95% were seen once. CD8+ and CD4+ T cells taken from blood had their TCR beta sequenced. FACS enriched CD8+ TEMRA cells, while bulk CD8+ and CD4+ were negatively isolated. With V trimmed by 5 bases and J by 0 bases, 3 bases remained unmatched. The CDR3 contains 15 residues. Germline V gene sequence: CDR1 MNHEY, CDR2 SMNVEV (reference sequence). On this clonotype: Its antigen is not known.

The sequencing input was CD8+ T cells from PBMCs. This TCR came from a human donor with multiple sclerosis. The gene calls are TRBV27 and TRBJ2-1; the match to TRBD1 covers 8 bases. CDR3 loop: CASSPGGGSYNEQFF. CDR3 in DNA: TGTGCCAGCAGTCCAGGGGGCGGCTCCTACAATGAGCAGTTCTTC.